This TCR beta chain was identified in a study of cytomegalovirus exposure and HLA in healthy donors. Study-level findings and limits: Researchers counted roughly 150 TCR beta chains as cytomegalovirus-associated.

Concerning this clone itself: Its antigen is not known.

Use of 60 Vbeta and 13 Jbeta primers characterized the PCR. The assay was immunoSEQ multiplex PCR, and TCRdb's table has in-frame clones only and misses some. The sample comprises roughly 120,000 clones, 65% to 85% of which are singletons, and 6.2% rests with the top ten. The CDR3 is made up of 16 amino acids. The germline CDR1 and CDR2 sequences are MDHEN and SYDVKM. V gave up 5 bases and J gave up 0 bases; unmatched junction bases: 8. The receptor was derived from a man aged 25 to 40 in good health and CMV-seropositive. The sample comprised PBMCs. The gene calls are TRBV28 and TRBJ2-5; 8 bases agree with TRBD1. The CDR3 bases are TGTGCCAGCAGTCCCCGACAGGGGCCTTACCAAGAGACCCAGTACTTC. This encodes CASSPRQGPYQETQYF.